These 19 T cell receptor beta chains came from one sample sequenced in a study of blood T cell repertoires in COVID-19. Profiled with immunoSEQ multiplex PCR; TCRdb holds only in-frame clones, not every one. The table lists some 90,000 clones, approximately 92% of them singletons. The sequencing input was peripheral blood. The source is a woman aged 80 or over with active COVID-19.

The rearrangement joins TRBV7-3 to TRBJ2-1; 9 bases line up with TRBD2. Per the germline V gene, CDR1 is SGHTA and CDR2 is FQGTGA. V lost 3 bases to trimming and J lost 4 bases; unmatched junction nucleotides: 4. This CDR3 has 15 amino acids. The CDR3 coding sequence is TGTGCCAGCAGCTTTCTAGCGGGAATGTACAATGAGCAGTTCTTC. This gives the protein CASSFLAGMYNEQFF.

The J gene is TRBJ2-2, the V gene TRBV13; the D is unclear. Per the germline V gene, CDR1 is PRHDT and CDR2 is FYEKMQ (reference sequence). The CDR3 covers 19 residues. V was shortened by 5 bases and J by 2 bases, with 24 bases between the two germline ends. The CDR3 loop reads CASSPTVINRRLNTGELFF. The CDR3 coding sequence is TGTGCCAGCAGCCCTACAGTGATTAATCGTCGGCTAAACACCGGGGAGCTGTTTTTT.

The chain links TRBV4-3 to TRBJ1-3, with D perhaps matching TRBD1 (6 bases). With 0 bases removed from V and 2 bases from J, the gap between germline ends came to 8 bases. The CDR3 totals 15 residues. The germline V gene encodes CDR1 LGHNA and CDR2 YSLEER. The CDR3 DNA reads TGCGCCAGCAGCCAAGAGGGGGGGCCTGGAAACACCATATATTTT. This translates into CASSQEGGPGNTIYF.

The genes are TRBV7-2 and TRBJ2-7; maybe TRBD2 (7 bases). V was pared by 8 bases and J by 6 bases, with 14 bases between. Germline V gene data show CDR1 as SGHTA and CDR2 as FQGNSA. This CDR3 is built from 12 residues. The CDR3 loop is CASRGAGLEQYF. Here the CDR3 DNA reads TGTGCCAGCCGGGGGGCAGGGCTCGAGCAGTACTTC. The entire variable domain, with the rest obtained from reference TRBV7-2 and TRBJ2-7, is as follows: GAGVSQSPSNKVTEKGKDVELRCDPISGHTALYWYRQSLGQGLEFLIYFQGNSAPDKSGLPSDRFSAERTGGSVSTLTIQRTQQEDSAVYLCASRGAGLEQYFGPGTRLTVT.

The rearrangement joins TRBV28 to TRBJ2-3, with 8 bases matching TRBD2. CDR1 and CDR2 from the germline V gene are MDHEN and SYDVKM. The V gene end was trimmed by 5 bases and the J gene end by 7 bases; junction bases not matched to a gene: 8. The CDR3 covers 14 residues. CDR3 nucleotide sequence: TGTGCCAGCAGTCCCGGGACTAGTTTATATACGCAGTATTTT. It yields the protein CASSPGTSLYTQYF. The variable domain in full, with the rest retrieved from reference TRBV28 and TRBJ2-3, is DVKVTQSSRYLVKRTGEKVFLECVQDMDHENMFWYRQDPGLGLRLIYFSYDVKMKEKGDIPEGYSVSREKKERFSLILESASTNQTSMYLCASSPGTSLYTQYFGPGTRLTVL.

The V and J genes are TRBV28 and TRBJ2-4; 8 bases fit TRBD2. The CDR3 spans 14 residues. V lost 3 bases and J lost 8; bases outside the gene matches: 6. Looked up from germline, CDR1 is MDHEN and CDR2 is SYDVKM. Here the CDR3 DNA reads TGTGCCAGCAGTTTTTCGGGAGGGCTCGACATTCAGTACTTC. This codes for CASSFSGGLDIQYF.

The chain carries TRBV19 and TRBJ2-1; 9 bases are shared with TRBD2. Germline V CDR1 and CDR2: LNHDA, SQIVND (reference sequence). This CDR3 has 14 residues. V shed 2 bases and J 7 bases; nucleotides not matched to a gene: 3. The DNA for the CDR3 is TGTGCCAGTAGTATAAGCGGGAGGTTGAATGAGCAGTTCTTC. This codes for CASSISGRLNEQFF. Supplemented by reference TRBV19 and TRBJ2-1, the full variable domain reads DGGITQSPKYLFRKEGQNVTLSCEQNLNHDAMYWYRQDPGQGLRLIYYSQIVNDFQKGDIAEGYSVSREKKESFPLTVTSAQKNPTAFYLCASSISGRLNEQFFGPGTRLTVL.

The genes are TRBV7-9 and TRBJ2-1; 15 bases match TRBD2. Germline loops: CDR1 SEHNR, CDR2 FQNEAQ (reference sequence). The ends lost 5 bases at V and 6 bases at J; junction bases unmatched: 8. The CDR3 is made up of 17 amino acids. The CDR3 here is CASSTRTSGRAINEQFF. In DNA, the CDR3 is TGTGCCAGCAGCACCCGGACTAGCGGGAGGGCCATCAATGAGCAGTTCTTC. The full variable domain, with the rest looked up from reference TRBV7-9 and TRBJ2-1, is DTGVSQNPRHKITKRGQNVTFRCDPISEHNRLYWYRQTLGQGPEFLTYFQNEAQLEKSRLLSDRFSAERPKGSFSTLEIQRTEQGDSAMYLCASSTRTSGRAINEQFFGPGTRLTVL.

This chain's CDR3 is CASSFRDTKIQYF. CDR3 coding DNA: TGTGCCAGCAGTTTCCGGGACACAAAAATTCAGTACTTC. The chain carries TRBV12-3 or TRBV12-4 and TRBJ2-4; perhaps TRBD1 as D (6 bases). V gave up 3 bases and J gave up 10 bases, with 13 bases separating them. The CDR3 has 13 residues.

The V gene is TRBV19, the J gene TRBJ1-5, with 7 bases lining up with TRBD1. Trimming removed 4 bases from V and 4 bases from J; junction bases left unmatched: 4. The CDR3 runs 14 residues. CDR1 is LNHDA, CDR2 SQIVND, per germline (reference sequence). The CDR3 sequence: CASSKTGSNQPQHF. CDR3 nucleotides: TGTGCCAGTAGTAAGACAGGGTCTAATCAGCCCCAGCATTTT. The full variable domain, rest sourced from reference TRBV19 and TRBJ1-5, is DGGITQSPKYLFRKEGQNVTLSCEQNLNHDAMYWYRQDPGQGLRLIYYSQIVNDFQKGDIAEGYSVSREKKESFPLTVTSAQKNPTAFYLCASSKTGSNQPQHFGDGTRLSIL.

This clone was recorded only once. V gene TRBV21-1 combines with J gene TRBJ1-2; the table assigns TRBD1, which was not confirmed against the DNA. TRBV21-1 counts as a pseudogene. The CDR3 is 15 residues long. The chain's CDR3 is CASIRTGPRGGGYTF. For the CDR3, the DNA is TGTGCCAGCATCCGGACAGGGCCTCGGGGTGGTGGCTACACCTTC.

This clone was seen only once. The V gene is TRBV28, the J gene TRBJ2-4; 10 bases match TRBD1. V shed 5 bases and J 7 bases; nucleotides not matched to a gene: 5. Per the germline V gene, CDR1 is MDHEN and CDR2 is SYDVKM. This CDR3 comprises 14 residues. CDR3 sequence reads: CASSPPDRGNIQYF. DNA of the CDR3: TGTGCCAGCAGTCCGCCGGACAGGGGGAACATTCAGTACTTC.

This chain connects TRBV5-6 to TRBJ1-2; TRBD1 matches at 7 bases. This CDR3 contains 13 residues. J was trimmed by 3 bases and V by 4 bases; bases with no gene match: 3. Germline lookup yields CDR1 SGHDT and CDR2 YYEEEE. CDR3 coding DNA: TGTGCCAGCAGCCGGGGACAGCACTATGGCTACACCTTC. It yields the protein CASSRGQHYGYTF.

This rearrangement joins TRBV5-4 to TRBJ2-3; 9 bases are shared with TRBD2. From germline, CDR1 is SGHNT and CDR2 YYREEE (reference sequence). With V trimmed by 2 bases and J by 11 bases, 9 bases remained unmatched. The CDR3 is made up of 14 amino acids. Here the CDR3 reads CASSFNLGGGEQYF. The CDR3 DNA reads TGTGCCAGCAGCTTTAATCTAGGCGGGGGGGAGCAGTATTTT.

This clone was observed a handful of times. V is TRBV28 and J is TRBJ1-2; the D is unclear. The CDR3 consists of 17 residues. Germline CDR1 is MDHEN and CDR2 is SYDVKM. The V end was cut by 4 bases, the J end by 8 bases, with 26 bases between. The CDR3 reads CASSSPKATTTTRGYTF. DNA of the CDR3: TGTGCCAGCAGTTCCCCGAAGGCCACGACAACCACCAGGGGCTACACCTTC.

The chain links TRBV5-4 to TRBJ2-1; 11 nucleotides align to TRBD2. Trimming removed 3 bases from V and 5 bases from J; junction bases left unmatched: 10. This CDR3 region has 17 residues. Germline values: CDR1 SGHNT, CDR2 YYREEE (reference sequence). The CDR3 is CASSSTIAGGAHNEQFF. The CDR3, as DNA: TGTGCCAGCAGCTCAACCATAGCGGGAGGGGCCCACAATGAGCAGTTCTTC.

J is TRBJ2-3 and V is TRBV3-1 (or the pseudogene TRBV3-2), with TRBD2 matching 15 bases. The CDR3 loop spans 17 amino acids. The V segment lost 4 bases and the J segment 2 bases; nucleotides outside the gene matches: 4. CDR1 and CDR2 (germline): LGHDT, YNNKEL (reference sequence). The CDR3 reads CASSLRTSGRVTDTQYF. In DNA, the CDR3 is TGTGCCAGCAGCCTTCGGACTAGCGGGAGGGTCACAGATACGCAGTATTTT.

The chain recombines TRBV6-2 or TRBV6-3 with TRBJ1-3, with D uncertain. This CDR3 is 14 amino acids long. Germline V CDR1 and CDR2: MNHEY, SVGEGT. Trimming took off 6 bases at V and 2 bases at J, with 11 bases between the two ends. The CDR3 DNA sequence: TGTGCCAGCAGCAAGTACGGAGCTGGAAACACCATATATTTT. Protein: CASSKYGAGNTIYF.

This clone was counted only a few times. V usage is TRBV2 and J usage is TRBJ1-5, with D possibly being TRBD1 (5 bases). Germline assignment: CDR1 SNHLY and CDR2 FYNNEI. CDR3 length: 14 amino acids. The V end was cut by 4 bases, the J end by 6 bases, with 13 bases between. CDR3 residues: CASSVLQEGQPQHF. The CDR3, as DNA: TGTGCCAGCAGTGTTCTACAGGAAGGTCAGCCCCAGCATTTT.